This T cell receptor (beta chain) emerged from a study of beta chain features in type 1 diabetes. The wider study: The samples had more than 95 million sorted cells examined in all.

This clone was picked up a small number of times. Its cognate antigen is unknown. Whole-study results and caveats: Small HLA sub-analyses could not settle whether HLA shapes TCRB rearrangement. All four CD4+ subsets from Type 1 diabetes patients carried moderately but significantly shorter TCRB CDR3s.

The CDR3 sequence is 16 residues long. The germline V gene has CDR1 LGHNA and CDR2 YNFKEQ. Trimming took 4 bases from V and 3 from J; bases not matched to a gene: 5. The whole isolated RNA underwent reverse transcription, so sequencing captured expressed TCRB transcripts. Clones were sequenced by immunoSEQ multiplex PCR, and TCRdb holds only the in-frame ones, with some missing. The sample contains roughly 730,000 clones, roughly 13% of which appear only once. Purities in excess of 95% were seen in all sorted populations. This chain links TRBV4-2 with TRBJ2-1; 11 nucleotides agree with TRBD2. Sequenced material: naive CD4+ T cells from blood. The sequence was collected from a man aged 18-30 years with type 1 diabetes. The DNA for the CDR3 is TGTGCCAGCAGCCCCACTAGCGGGGGAATCTACAATGAGCAGTTCTTC. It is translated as CASSPTSGGIYNEQFF.